The source of this T cell receptor (beta chain) is a study of blood T cell repertoires in COVID-19. Trimming removed 7 bases from V and 2 bases from J, with 17 bases in between. The CDR3 loop spans 15 amino acids. Germline V CDR1 and CDR2: MNHEY, SVGAGI. TCRdb keeps only in-frame clones here, not all; method: immunoSEQ multiplex PCR. This sample has a few hundred thousand clones, with 85% to 90% found just once. The sample consisted of peripheral blood. The TCR sequence derives from a woman between 45 and 60 years old with COVID-19, enrolled during active disease. The chain uses TRBV6-5 and TRBJ1-2; D gene unclear. The CDR3 bases are TGTGCCAGCAACCAGAATTCCGGCGGCAACTATGGCTACACCTTC. It codes for CASNQNSGGNYGYTF.